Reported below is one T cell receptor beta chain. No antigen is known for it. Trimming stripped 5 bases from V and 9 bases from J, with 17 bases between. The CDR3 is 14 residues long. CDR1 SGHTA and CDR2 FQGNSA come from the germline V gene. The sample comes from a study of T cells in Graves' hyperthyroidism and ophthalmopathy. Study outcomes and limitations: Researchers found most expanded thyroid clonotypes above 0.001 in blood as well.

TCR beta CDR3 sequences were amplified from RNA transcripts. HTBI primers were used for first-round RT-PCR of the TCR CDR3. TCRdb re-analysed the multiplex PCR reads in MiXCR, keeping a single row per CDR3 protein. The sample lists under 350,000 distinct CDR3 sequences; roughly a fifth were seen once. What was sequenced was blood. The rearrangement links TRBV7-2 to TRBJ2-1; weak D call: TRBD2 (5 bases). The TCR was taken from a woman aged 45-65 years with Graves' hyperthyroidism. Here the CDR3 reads CASSLKRQRGEQFF. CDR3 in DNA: TGTGCCAGCAGCCTAAAACGCCAACGGGGTGAGCAGTTCTTC. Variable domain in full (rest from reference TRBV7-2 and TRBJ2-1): GAGVSQSPSNKVTEKGKDVELRCDPISGHTALYWYRQSLGQGLEFLIYFQGNSAPDKSGLPSDRFSAERTGGSVSTLTIQRTQQEDSAVYLCASSLKRQRGEQFFGPGTRLTVL.